The 30 T cell receptor beta chains in this list originate from one sample, sequenced in a study of shared clonotypes between healthy human individuals. Libraries were prepared by immunoSEQ multiplex PCR; TCRdb keeps only in-frame clonotypes and omits some of them. This sample has some 700,000 clones, with around 90% found just once. Sequencing was carried out using memory CD8+ T cells from PBMCs. Subset in this sample: CD45RO+ cells pooled with CCR7-negative TemRA cells. The receptors derive from a man aged 18 to 29 in good health. Some clones in this sample may be carry-over from other donors' samples.

V and J are TRBV2 and TRBJ2-1; the D gene is possibly TRBD2 (6 bases). Trimming left V 7 bases short and J 7 bases short, with 17 bases between. The CDR3 extends over 14 amino acids. Germline V gives CDR1 SNHLY, CDR2 FYNNEI. The CDR3 DNA is TGTGCCAGCAATGGGCGGGAAGTGGGGAATGAGCAGTTCTTC. It is translated as CASNGREVGNEQFF. The whole variable domain, remainder taken from reference TRBV2 and TRBJ2-1, is EPEVTQTPSHQVTQMGQEVILRCVPISNHLYFYWYRQILGQKVEFLVSFYNNEISEKSEIFDDQFSVERPDGSNFTLKIRSTKLEDSAMYFCASNGREVGNEQFFGPGTRLTVL.

The chain uses TRBV6-1 and TRBJ2-1; D perhaps matches TRBD2 (6 bases). This CDR3 region has 15 residues. Germline V lookup: CDR1 MNHNS, CDR2 SASEGT. The V and J ends lost 4 bases and 0 bases respectively, with 10 bases between them. In nucleotides, the CDR3 is TGTGCCAGCAGTGGCGGGGTGAGCTCCTACAATGAGCAGTTCTTC. Translation: CASSGGVSSYNEQFF.

This clone was detected only once. The CDR3 spells CASSISAGPYNEQFF. The DNA for the CDR3 is TGTGCCAGCAGCATATCAGCCGGGCCCTACAATGAGCAGTTCTTC. V and J are TRBV7-3 and TRBJ2-1; D unclear. V lost 5 bases to trimming and J lost 2 bases, with 13 bases between them. CDR1 is SGHTA and CDR2 is FQGTGA in the germline V gene. There are 15 residues in the CDR3.

This chain links TRBV21-1 with TRBJ1-2. TRBV21-1 is tagged as a pseudogene. This CDR3 region has 16 residues. CDR3 DNA: TGTGCCAGCAGCAAAGAGGGGGGGGCTCCAATCTATGGCTACACCTTC. Its translation is CASSKEGGAPIYGYTF.

This chain joins TRBV28 and TRBJ2-7, with a weak D call TRBD2 (6 bases). Looked up from germline, CDR1 is MDHEN and CDR2 is SYDVKM. V lost 7 bases, J lost 6 bases, and 19 bases lay in between. The CDR3 sequence is 14 residues long. In nucleotides, the CDR3 is TGTGCCAGCACCCTTGTGGGGGAAGCGGGCGAGCAGTACTTC. Translated, it gives CASTLVGEAGEQYF.

The CDR3 DNA reads TGTGCCAGCAGTATCGTCCCAGGACAGGGGGCGAGGACTAATGAAAAACTGTTTTTT. Its translation: CASSIVPGQGARTNEKLFF. The chain combines TRBV27 with TRBJ1-4; TRBD1 agrees at 11 bases. There are 19 residues in the CDR3. V shed 5 bases and J 2 bases; nucleotides not matched to a gene: 13. Per the germline V gene, CDR1 is MNHEY and CDR2 is SMNVEV (reference sequence).

The J gene is TRBJ2-3, the V gene TRBV27; 8 bases are a match to TRBD2. The germline V gene encodes CDR1 MNHEY and CDR2 SMNVEV (reference sequence). The CDR3 runs 15 residues. Trimming removed 7 bases from V and 4 bases from J; junction bases left unmatched: 10. Here the CDR3 reads CASNLGALAADTQYF. Here the CDR3 DNA reads TGTGCCAGCAACCTAGGGGCACTAGCGGCAGATACGCAGTATTTT.

This clone came up a few times. The chain joins TRBV28 to TRBJ2-3; 10 bases line up with TRBD1. This CDR3 region has 16 residues. Germline CDR1 is MDHEN and CDR2 is SYDVKM. V dropped 5 bases and J dropped 4; count of bases not matched to a gene: 9. CDR3 DNA sequence: TGTGCCAGCAGTCTGCCCCCTGGACAGGGGGCAGATACGCAGTATTTT. It yields the protein CASSLPPGQGADTQYF.

The chain uses TRBV27 and TRBJ2-1; D call uncertain. The V and J ends lost 2 bases and 2 bases respectively, with 10 bases between them. The V gene's germline CDR1 is MNHEY and CDR2 SMNVEV (reference sequence). The CDR3 consists of 15 residues. CDR3 nucleotide sequence: TGTGCCAGCAGTTTAACGAAGGTCGCCTACAATGAGCAGTTCTTC. Translating gives CASSLTKVAYNEQFF.

The rearrangement uses TRBV6-1 and TRBJ1-6; D is uncertain. This CDR3 region has 15 residues. The V and J ends lost 3 bases and 0 bases respectively, with 6 bases between them. CDR1 is MNHNS and CDR2 is SASEGT in the germline V gene. The CDR3 DNA reads as TGTGCCAGCAGTGATCTGCCCTCCTATAATTCACCCCTCCACTTT. It translates to CASSDLPSYNSPLHF.

The gene calls are TRBV4-2 and TRBJ2-7; no clear D. Trimming shortened V by 5 bases and J by 0 bases, and 14 bases separated the two germline ends. The CDR3 runs to 15 residues. Per germline, CDR1 LGHNA and CDR2 YNFKEQ. Here the CDR3 DNA reads TGTGCCAGCAGCGCTGGCCAGGCGATCTCCTACGAGCAGTACTTC. It is translated as CASSAGQAISYEQYF.

In its sample, this clone was seen once. This rearrangement joins TRBV25-1 to TRBJ1-4, with a weak D call TRBD1 (6 bases). The germline CDR1 and CDR2 sequences are MGHDK and SYGVNS. The CDR3 is 14 residues long. V gave up 3 bases and J gave up 7 bases, with 12 bases separating them. CDR3 residues: CASSETGSGEKLFF. DNA for the CDR3: TGTGCCAGCAGTGAGACAGGTAGTGGTGAAAAACTGTTTTTT.

This clone was seen a single time. The V call is TRBV10-2, the J call TRBJ2-7; D call uncertain. The CDR3 extends over 12 amino acids. Germline assignment: CDR1 WSHSY and CDR2 SAAADI. Trimming removed 3 bases from V and 4 bases from J, with 7 bases in between. The chain's CDR3 is CASSDDVYEQYF. In nucleotides, the CDR3 is TGCGCCAGCAGTGATGACGTATACGAGCAGTACTTC.

This clone was found once. The V and J genes are TRBV7-9 and TRBJ2-7; no definite D call. Germline V gives CDR1 SEHNR, CDR2 FQNEAQ (reference sequence). V was clipped by 8 bases and J by 0 bases, with 8 bases between them. The CDR3 loop spans 12 amino acids. CDR3 DNA: TGTGCCAGCGGCCGTACCTCCTACGAGCAGTACTTC. The encoded protein is CASGRTSYEQYF.

The DNA for the CDR3 is TGTGCCAGTAGTTATCTAGCGGAGAGCTCCTACGAGCAGTACTTC. This sequence encodes CASSYLAESSYEQYF. The chain employs TRBV19 and TRBJ2-7, with TRBD2 matching over 7 bases. The length of the CDR3 is 15 residues. CDR1 is LNHDA and CDR2 is SQIVND in the germline V gene (reference sequence). The V gene end was trimmed by 5 bases and the J gene end by 0 bases; junction bases not matched to a gene: 7.

The V and J genes are TRBV6-5 and TRBJ1-2; unclear D gene. V was trimmed by 0 bases and J by 4 bases, leaving 9 bases between them. Germline lookup yields CDR1 MNHEY and CDR2 SVGAGI. CDR3 length: 14 amino acids. The CDR3 DNA is TGTGCCAGCAGTTACTCGGGAGCCTTCTATGGCTACACCTTC. This codes for CASSYSGAFYGYTF.

The chain has TRBV29-1 and TRBJ2-5, with TRBD1 identical over 11 bases. The CDR3 consists of 12 residues. Per the germline V gene, CDR1 is SQVTM and CDR2 is ANQGSEA. V shed 7 bases and J 4 bases; nucleotides not matched to a gene: 2. The CDR3 DNA follows: TGCAGCGCGGGGACAGGGGGAGAGACCCAGTACTTC. Translation: CSAGTGGETQYF.

The rearrangement links TRBV6-1 to TRBJ2-4; TRBD2 is a possible D gene (6 bases). The CDR3 spans 13 residues. Germline V CDR1 and CDR2: MNHNS, SASEGT. Trimming took 6 bases from V and 10 from J, leaving 16 bases between them. In nucleotides, the CDR3 is TGTGCCAGCAGAGAGCTTGGAGGGGTGATTCAGTACTTC. It encodes CASRELGGVIQYF.

This clone has a single count. J is TRBJ2-1 and V is TRBV5-1, with a tentative D call TRBD1 (6 bases). Looked up from germline, CDR1 is SGHRS and CDR2 is YFSETQ. Trimming pared 1 base from V and 3 bases from J, leaving 14 bases between. The CDR3 is 16 residues long. The CDR3 here is CASSLWVGTHYNEQFF. The CDR3 DNA follows: TGCGCCAGCAGCTTGTGGGTCGGGACACACTACAATGAGCAGTTCTTC.

As DNA, the CDR3 is TGTGCCAGCAGTGAAAAGCTCCCGTACGAGCAGTACTTC. It translates to CASSEKLPYEQYF. This chain joins TRBV6-1 and TRBJ2-7; D remains unclear. V was pared by 2 bases and J by 4 bases, with 9 bases between. The CDR3 extends over 13 amino acids. Germline V gives CDR1 MNHNS, CDR2 SASEGT.

In DNA form, the CDR3 reads TGTGCCTGGAGTCCCGGGACAGCCCACGAGCAGTACTTC. It translates to CAWSPGTAHEQYF. The rearrangement links TRBV30 to TRBJ2-5; 7 positions match TRBD1. Judging by the DNA end, TRBJ2-7 fits better; the J call may be wrong. The germline CDR1 and CDR2 sequences are GTSNPN and SVGIG (reference sequence). CDR3 length equals 13 residues.

The chain recombines TRBV29-1 with TRBJ2-7; D is unresolved. Germline lookup yields CDR1 SQVTM and CDR2 ANQGSEA. V was cut by 4 bases and J by 0 bases, with 13 bases left in between. This CDR3 is built from 14 residues. CDR3 sequence: CSVVLWFPSYEQYF. The CDR3 nucleotides read TGCAGCGTTGTTTTGTGGTTCCCCTCCTACGAGCAGTACTTC.

The rearrangement uses TRBV19 and TRBJ2-7; 9 bases map to TRBD1. The junction had 5 bases not matched to a gene; V was cut back by 5 bases and J by 3 bases. CDR3 length: 14 residues. From germline, CDR1 is LNHDA and CDR2 SQIVND (reference sequence). The CDR3 DNA sequence: TGTGCCAGTAGTGTAAGGGACAGGGACTACGAGCAGTACTTC. Translating gives CASSVRDRDYEQYF.

V usage is TRBV13 and J usage is TRBJ1-1; D remains unclear. The CDR3 extends over 14 amino acids. V was shortened by 3 bases and J by 1 base, with 9 bases between the two germline ends. The germline V gene has CDR1 PRHDT and CDR2 FYEKMQ (reference sequence). CDR3 DNA sequence: TGTGCCAGCAGCTTTGAGGGTAGGAACACTGAAGCTTTCTTT. It codes for CASSFEGRNTEAFF.

V and J are TRBV29-1 and TRBJ2-1; 8 nucleotides match TRBD2. Germline V gene sequence: CDR1 SQVTM, CDR2 ANQGSEA. The CDR3 has 16 amino acids. V shed 2 bases and J 4 bases; nucleotides not matched to a gene: 10. The CDR3: CSVEPQSGGIYNEQFF. CDR3 bases: TGCAGCGTTGAACCTCAGTCGGGAGGGATTTACAATGAGCAGTTCTTC.

This chain joins TRBV7-8 and TRBJ1-3, with D perhaps TRBD1 (5 bases). This CDR3 region has 15 residues. Trimming took 5 bases from V and 4 from J, leaving 15 bases between them. Germline V gene data show CDR1 as SGHVS and CDR2 as FQNEAQ. The CDR3 sequence is CASSPWRGGGNTIYF. As DNA, the CDR3 is TGTGCCAGCAGCCCTTGGAGGGGTGGCGGAAACACCATATATTTT.

This sequence joins TRBV25-1 and TRBJ2-5; possibly TRBD2 for D (7 bases). This CDR3 is 16 amino acids long. V gave up 2 bases and J gave up 11 bases, with 24 bases separating them. Per the germline V gene, CDR1 is MGHDK and CDR2 is SYGVNS. CDR3 region: CASSERRGEGWQEQYF. The CDR3 coding sequence is TGTGCCAGCAGTGAACGGAGGGGGGAGGGGTGGCAAGAGCAGTACTTC.

The sample holds one count of this clone. The V gene is TRBV2, the J gene TRBJ2-1; D unresolved. V was clipped by 0 bases and J by 6 bases, with 9 bases between them. Germline V gene sequence: CDR1 SNHLY, CDR2 FYNNEI. CDR3 length: 14 residues. The CDR3: CASSEALLPNEQFF. The CDR3 coding sequence is TGTGCCAGCAGTGAAGCGCTTCTACCCAATGAGCAGTTCTTC.

The chain employs TRBV6-4 and TRBJ2-2; TRBD1 matches at 12 bases. The CDR3 runs to 20 residues. Germline V gene data show CDR1 as MRHNA and CDR2 as SNTAGT. Germline trimming cut 6 bases from V and 2 bases from J; bases unmatched to any gene: 16. The CDR3 sequence: CASSLGQGAGEGINTGELFF. The CDR3 DNA is TGTGCCAGCAGCCTGGGACAGGGGGCTGGAGAGGGGATCAACACCGGGGAGCTGTTTTTT.

The gene calls are TRBV13 and TRBJ1-4; maybe TRBD1 (6 bases). V shed 0 bases and J shed 5 bases, with 10 bases lying between them. The CDR3 has 15 residues. Germline loops: CDR1 PRHDT, CDR2 FYEKMQ (reference sequence). The CDR3: CASSLGGQLNEKLFF. CDR3 DNA sequence: TGTGCCAGCAGCTTAGGAGGACAGTTGAATGAAAAACTGTTTTTT.